The clone carrying this T cell receptor (beta chain) was picked up a small number of times. What it recognizes is unknown. Using immunoSEQ multiplex PCR, the repertoire was profiled, and TCRdb retains in-frame clones only, with some absent. The table shows about 120,000 clones, with around four fifths occurring only once. Documented time point: blood 2 weeks post-SBRT. Noted treatment: 15 Gy SBRT to primary tumor, nephrectomy 4 weeks later. Blood was sampled at baseline, 2 weeks and 4 weeks after SBRT. The patient's renal cell carcinoma had clear cell pathology. This record comes from a study of radiation and T cells in renal cell carcinoma. Findings of the study overall: From baseline, blood top tumor clonotypes peaked at 2 weeks post-radiation.

This TCR came from a woman aged 55-70 years with renal cell carcinoma. This sample comprised blood, obtained from a patient whose treatment included radiotherapy and nephrectomy.

CDR3 region: CASSQDEGSGGNTIYF. The CDR3, as DNA: TGCGCCAGCAGCCAAGATGAGGGGTCGGGTGGAAACACCATATATTTT. This sequence joins TRBV4-1 and TRBJ1-3; TRBD1 might be the D (5 bases). V was trimmed by 0 bases and J by 3 bases, leaving 12 bases between them. This CDR3 has 16 residues. In germline, CDR1 is MGHRA, CDR2 YSYEKL.